This T cell receptor (beta chain) was sequenced in a study of cytomegalovirus exposure and HLA in healthy donors. V shed 0 bases, J shed 15 bases, and the junction held 4 bases outside the gene matches. The CDR3 consists of 13 residues. CDR1 and CDR2 (germline): MNHEY, SVGAGI. Both 60 Vbeta primers and 13 Jbeta primers went into the PCR. This table comes from immunoSEQ multiplex PCR, and its TCRdb copy is limited to in-frame clones, with some not included. The data hold about 140,000 clones, with approximately 80% observed a single time. A few counts support this clone. The antigen remains undetermined. Study findings and constraints: Later analysis revealed greater clonal expansion in HLA-associated TCR beta chains than in equally common others. Reportedly, TCR beta sequences accurately predicted HLA-A and HLA-B alleles in most subjects.

The sequence was obtained from a man over 45 in good health and CMV-seronegative. Material: PBMCs. This chain connects TRBV6-5 to TRBJ2-1; 11 nucleotides agree with TRBD2. CDR3 sequence: CASSYSGTSGRFF. The DNA for the CDR3 is TGTGCCAGCAGTTACTCCGGGACTAGCGGTCGGTTCTTC.